The T cell receptor beta chain under discussion was sequenced for a study of glioma-infiltrating T cells after dendritic cell vaccination. Study in general: Autologous tumor lysate-pulsed dendritic cell vaccination was given between about 2003 and 2013.

Amplification used 60 V beta primers and 13 J beta primers. Data came from immunoSEQ multiplex PCR; TCRdb stores just in-frame clones and leaves some out. The sample holds 85,000 to 100,000 clones, 80% seen once. There are a few counts of this clone. The time point was: after dendritic cell vaccination, including at tumor progression/relapse. Fresh-frozen tumor tissue and more than two years of survival data were available for all. Blood PBMC samples: pre-vaccination, two weeks post third vaccination, and at tumor progression. This TCR derives from a human donor with glioblastoma. Sequencing used blood, obtained after dendritic cell vaccination.

CDR3 nucleotides: TGCAGCGGGCAAGGACAGTCCGGGAACACAGATACGCAGTATTTT. Translated, it gives CSGQGQSGNTDTQYF. V usage is TRBV29-1 and J usage is TRBJ2-3, with TRBD1 as a possible D gene (6 bases). The length of the CDR3 is 15 residues. V was clipped by 7 bases and J by 2 bases, with 19 bases between them. The germline CDR1 and CDR2 sequences are SQVTM and ANQGSEA.